This T cell receptor (beta chain) was retrieved from a study of blood T cell repertoires in COVID-19. About the study: The United States, Italy and Spain supplied acute and convalescent COVID-19 samples. PBMCs, B-cell-depleted T cells, or T cells were the source of the cDNA or gDNA that made up the material.

CDR1 is SGDLS, CDR2 YYNGEE, per germline. The CDR3 is 15 amino acids. Trimming cost V 4 bases and J 7 bases; bases outside gene matches: 10. In the authors' methods: Cell counts per sample came from amplifying reference gene primers. Sequencing was performed with immunoSEQ multiplex PCR; in TCRdb, only in-frame clones are kept and a portion is missing. The V and J calls and clone size come from that table; D and trimming were worked out from the DNA. The profile shows around 190,000 clones, roughly 90% of them singletons. This sequence originates from a man aged 50 to 60 with COVID-19, enrolled during active disease. Material: peripheral blood. The chain has TRBV9 and TRBJ2-2; TRBD1 aligns across 7 bases. CDR3 nucleotides: TGTGCCAGCAGCCCAAACAGGGGCCGTCACGGGGAGCTGTTTTTT. This encodes CASSPNRGRHGELFF.